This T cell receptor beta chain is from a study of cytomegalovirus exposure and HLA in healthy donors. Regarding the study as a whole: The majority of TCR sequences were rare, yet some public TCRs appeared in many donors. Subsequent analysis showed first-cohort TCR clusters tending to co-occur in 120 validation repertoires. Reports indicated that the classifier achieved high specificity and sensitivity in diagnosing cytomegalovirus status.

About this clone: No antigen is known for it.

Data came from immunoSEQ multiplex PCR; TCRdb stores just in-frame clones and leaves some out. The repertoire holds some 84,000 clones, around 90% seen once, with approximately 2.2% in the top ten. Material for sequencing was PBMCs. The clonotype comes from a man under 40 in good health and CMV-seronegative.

This CDR3 is CASSQSGGELFF. CDR3 bases: TGTGCCAGCAGTCAAAGCGGCGGGGAGCTGTTTTTT. The chain carries TRBV28 and TRBJ2-2; D perhaps matches TRBD2 (5 bases). This CDR3 spans 12 amino acids. V was clipped by 5 bases and J by 7 bases, with 8 bases between them. Germline V CDR1 and CDR2: MDHEN, SYDVKM.